The present TCR beta chain was sequenced within a study of blood T cell repertoires in COVID-19. For the study at large: Samples of COVID-19 (acute and convalescent) were obtained from the United States, Italy and Spain. From T cells, B-cell-depleted T cells, or PBMCs came the material, which was cDNA or gDNA.

Authors' analysis steps: Counts of nucleated cells, estimated from reference gene primer amplification, were obtained. Method: immunoSEQ multiplex PCR; TCRdb's copy keeps in-frame clones and lacks some. That table supplies the V and J calls and clone size; D and trimming were determined from the DNA. The sample shows about 170,000 clones, about three quarters of them seen only once. After removal of 6 bases from V and 5 bases from J, the junction contained 11 bases not matched to a gene. This CDR3 spans 15 amino acids. Per germline, CDR1 MNHEY and CDR2 SVGEGT. This chain connects TRBV6-2 or TRBV6-3 to TRBJ2-5; TRBD2 matches 8 bases. The receptor comes from a man between 70 and 80 years old with acute or convalescent COVID-19. Specimen: peripheral blood. The CDR3 DNA sequence: TGTGCCAGCAGCCGACCGGGACTAGACGTGGAGACCCAGTACTTC. Residues: CASSRPGLDVETQYF.